The clone carrying this T cell receptor beta chain was detected ten times or more. Germline V gene sequence: CDR1 DFQATT, CDR2 SNEGSKA (reference sequence). This CDR3 is built from 13 residues. V lost 3 bases to trimming and J lost 1 base, with 9 bases between them. Graves' hyperthyroidism is called stable when ophthalmopathy does not progress within 18 months. The patients, who ranged from 18 to 65 in age, presented with newly diagnosed hyperthyroidism lasting under 2 months. From roughly 10 ml of fresh peripheral blood, PBMCs were isolated. The data were taken from a study of T cells in Graves' hyperthyroidism and ophthalmopathy. TCR beta CDR3 region amplification was performed from RNA transcripts. In the first-round RT-PCR of the TCR CDR3, the HTBI primer set was used. MiXCR, applied by TCRdb to the multiplex PCR reads, yields one record per CDR3 protein. The sample records hundreds of thousands of distinct CDR3 sequences, over 35% being singletons.

The TCR sequence derives from a middle-aged woman with Graves' hyperthyroidism. The sample consisted of blood. The rearrangement uses TRBV20-1 and TRBJ1-1; D is uncertain. The CDR3 sequence is CSASRAPNTEAFF. The DNA for the CDR3 is TGCAGTGCTAGCCGGGCCCCGAACACTGAAGCTTTCTTT.